This T cell receptor beta chain was sequenced in a study of cytomegalovirus exposure and HLA in healthy donors. CDR3 size: 15 residues. The germline gives CDR1 MNHNS, CDR2 SASEGT. Trimming took off 2 bases at V and 8 bases at J, with 13 bases between the two ends. PCR involved 60 Vbeta and 13 Jbeta primers. Clones were read by immunoSEQ multiplex PCR, and TCRdb kept only the in-frame ones, dropping some. The table shows more than 90,000 clones, with around 84% occurring only once. The TCR originated in a man aged 25-45 years in good health and CMV-seropositive. The material sequenced was PBMCs. This rearrangement joins TRBV6-1 to TRBJ1-6, with a possible D match to TRBD1 (6 bases). The CDR3 nucleotides are TGTGCCAGCAGTGAACATGGACAGCGCGATTCACCCCTCCACTTT. Encoded protein: CASSEHGQRDSPLHF.